This T cell receptor beta chain was observed in a study of T cells in Graves' hyperthyroidism and ophthalmopathy. Authors of the study amplified TCR beta CDR3 regions from RNA transcripts. The HTBI primer set drove a first-round RT-PCR of the TCR CDR3. Each CDR3 protein is one row after TCRdb ran MiXCR on the multiplex PCR reads. The repertoire has a few hundred thousand distinct CDR3 sequences, more than 12% of them found once; the top ten carry 20%. Looked up from germline, CDR1 is SGHRS and CDR2 is YFSETQ. The CDR3 spans 14 residues. The ends were cut back, 4 bases at V and 4 bases at J, with 12 bases in the middle. This clonotype has ten or more counts.

The sample taken for sequencing was blood. The chain is built from TRBV5-1 and TRBJ2-1; D possibly matches TRBD1 or TRBD2 (5 bases each). The sequence came from a woman aged 25 to 45 with Graves' ophthalmopathy. The CDR3 spells CASSPGPLYNEQFF. The CDR3 DNA follows: TGCGCCAGCAGCCCGGGACCTCTTTACAATGAGCAGTTCTTC.